These 27 T cell receptor beta chains originate from one sample sequenced in a study of cytotoxic CD8 clonotypes in ibrutinib-treated CLL. TCRdb keeps only in-frame clones here, not all; method: immunoSEQ multiplex PCR. The data show more than 200,000 clones, 70% seen once. Sequenced material: PBMCs, taken after 12 months of ibrutinib treatment. These receptors came from a human donor with chronic lymphocytic leukemia.

V is TRBV5-4 and J is TRBJ2-3; 9 bases align to TRBD1. The germline V gene encodes CDR1 SGHNT and CDR2 YYREEE (reference sequence). J gave up 1 base and V 4 bases, and 1 base lay outside the gene matches. The CDR3 runs to 14 residues. CDR3 in DNA: TGTGCCAGCAGCCGGACAGGGGGCACAGATACGCAGTATTTT. Translated: CASSRTGGTDTQYF.

The V gene is TRBV6-1, the J gene TRBJ1-2; TRBD1 agrees at 9 bases. Germline V CDR1 and CDR2: MNHNS, SASEGT. This CDR3 has 15 residues. V was clipped by 7 bases and J by 8 bases; unmatched bases: 14. The CDR3 coding sequence is TGTGCCAGCACCCCACCTACAGGGGGCGCGAGGGGCTACACCTTC. It is translated as CASTPPTGGARGYTF.

CDR3 coding DNA: TGTGCCAGTAGGTTTGCAGGGGTGAACACTGAAGCTTTCTTT. It encodes CASRFAGVNTEAFF. The chain carries TRBV19 and TRBJ1-1; D possibly corresponds to TRBD1 (6 bases). This CDR3 has 14 amino acids. Germline loops: CDR1 LNHDA, CDR2 SQIVND (reference sequence). Trimming took 6 bases from V and 0 from J, leaving 11 bases between them.

This clone was found a few times. The rearrangement joins TRBV9 to TRBJ1-6; no firm D call. Germline loops: CDR1 SGDLS, CDR2 YYNGEE. Trimming stripped 0 bases from V and 6 bases from J, with 10 bases between. There are 15 residues in the CDR3. The CDR3 sequence is CASSVGGVGNSPLHF. The CDR3 DNA reads as TGTGCCAGCAGCGTAGGTGGGGTTGGTAATTCACCCCTCCACTTT.

This rearrangement joins TRBV19 to TRBJ2-2, with TRBD2 matching 11 bases. The J segment lost 4 bases and the V segment lost 3 bases, leaving 4 bases of the junction unmatched. Looked up from germline, CDR1 is LNHDA and CDR2 is SQIVND (reference sequence). There are 16 residues in the CDR3. CDR3 sequence: CASSISGRAPTGELFF. The CDR3 DNA is TGTGCCAGTAGTATTAGCGGGAGGGCCCCCACCGGGGAGCTGTTTTTT.

The J gene is TRBJ1-2, the V gene TRBV27; D may be TRBD1 (5 bases). V dropped 2 bases and J dropped 4 bases, with 8 bases sitting between them. This CDR3 is 13 amino acids long. CDR1 is MNHEY and CDR2 is SMNVEV in the germline V gene (reference sequence). The CDR3 DNA is TGTGCCAGCAGTTTACAGGGTTTCTATGGCTACACCTTC. Protein: CASSLQGFYGYTF.

J is TRBJ1-2 and V is TRBV5-1; possibly TRBD1 for D (5 bases). V lost 4 bases, J lost 7 bases, and 17 bases lay in between. The germline CDR1 and CDR2 sequences are SGHRS and YFSETQ. The length of the CDR3 is 14 residues. DNA of the CDR3: TGCGCCAGCAGCACTGGTGGGGCAGGGTTTGGCTACACCTTC. It encodes CASSTGGAGFGYTF.

This chain links TRBV7-9 with TRBJ2-3, with TRBD1 matching over 10 bases. V gave up 4 bases and J gave up 6 bases; unmatched junction bases: 7. The CDR3 spans 15 residues. Looked up from germline, CDR1 is SEHNR and CDR2 is FQNEAQ (reference sequence). In DNA, the CDR3 is TGTGCCAGCAGCTCACCGACAGGGGGCTGGGATACGCAGTATTTT. Its protein product is CASSSPTGGWDTQYF.

V and J are TRBV7-3 and TRBJ2-7; 9 nucleotides line up with TRBD2. Germline V gene sequence: CDR1 SGHTA, CDR2 FQGTGA. V shed 1 base, J shed 2 bases, and the junction held 6 bases outside the gene matches. The CDR3 is 16 amino acids. CDR3 nucleotides: TGTGCCAGCAGCTTAAATCCTGCGGGAGGGGCCTACGAGCAGTACTTC. This translates into CASSLNPAGGAYEQYF.

The V and J genes are TRBV5-6 and TRBJ2-2; possibly TRBD1 for D (6 bases). V lost 1 base to trimming and J lost 1 base, with 8 bases between them. CDR1 and CDR2 (germline): SGHDT, YYEEEE. This CDR3 comprises 15 residues. DNA for the CDR3: TGTGCCAGCAGCTTGACAGGGTGGAACACCGGGGAGCTGTTTTTT. Its translation: CASSLTGWNTGELFF.

This chain's CDR3 is CASSFLDNPNTEAFF. The DNA for the CDR3 is TGCGCCAGCAGCTTCTTGGACAACCCGAACACTGAAGCTTTCTTT. J is TRBJ1-1 and V is TRBV5-1; a weak D match, TRBD1 (5 bases). Germline V gives CDR1 SGHRS, CDR2 YFSETQ. The CDR3 is made up of 15 amino acids. The ends were cut back, 2 bases at V and 1 base at J, with 12 bases in the middle.

The chain couples TRBV4-1 to TRBJ2-7; TRBD2 agrees at 10 bases. V lost 0 bases, J lost 5 bases, and 4 bases stayed unmatched. CDR1 MGHRA and CDR2 YSYEKL come from the germline V gene. The CDR3 runs to 15 residues. CDR3 amino acids: CASSQESLAGDEQYF. The CDR3 DNA sequence: TGCGCCAGCAGCCAAGAGAGCCTAGCGGGGGACGAGCAGTACTTC.

The gene calls are TRBV14 and TRBJ2-5; 8 bases are shared with TRBD1. Trimming at V came to 5 bases and at J to 5 bases, leaving 7 bases not matched to a gene. CDR1 and CDR2 (germline): SGHDN, FVKESK. The CDR3 has 14 amino acids. As DNA, the CDR3 is TGTGCCAGCAGCTATAGGGACAGGAGGGAGACCCAGTACTTC. This codes for CASSYRDRRETQYF.

This clone was seen more than once but under ten times. The chain is built from TRBV9 and TRBJ1-1, with 7 nucleotides matching TRBD1. Germline values: CDR1 SGDLS, CDR2 YYNGEE. J was trimmed by 3 bases and V by 3 bases; bases with no gene match: 5. This CDR3 has 14 amino acids. The CDR3 region is CASSATGSHTEAFF. The CDR3 DNA reads as TGTGCCAGCAGCGCGACAGGGAGCCACACTGAAGCTTTCTTT.

The V and J genes are TRBV28 and TRBJ2-7, with a tentative D call TRBD1 (5 bases). In germline, CDR1 is MDHEN, CDR2 SYDVKM. This CDR3 is built from 13 residues. Deletions cut 2 bases from V and 1 base from J, with 6 bases between. CDR3 sequence reads: CASSLGASYEQYF. The CDR3 DNA follows: TGTGCCAGCAGTTTAGGGGCTTCCTACGAGCAGTACTTC.

The rearrangement uses TRBV9 and TRBJ2-1, with D possibly TRBD1 on 6 matching bases. Trimming removed 4 bases from V and 5 bases from J, with 10 bases in between. CDR3 length equals 13 residues. Germline loops: CDR1 SGDLS, CDR2 YYNGEE. CDR3 sequence: CASSNNRDNEQFF. For the CDR3, the DNA is TGTGCCAGCAGCAACAACAGGGACAATGAGCAGTTCTTC.

This clone came up once. The chain links TRBV30 to TRBJ2-3, with a tentative D call TRBD2 (5 bases). V shed 3 bases and J shed 2 bases, with 12 bases lying between them. This CDR3 contains 14 residues. Germline assignment: CDR1 GTSNPN and CDR2 SVGIG (reference sequence). DNA of the CDR3: TGTGCCTGGAGGGGTTCGGGGAACACAGATACGCAGTATTTT. Its translation is CAWRGSGNTDTQYF.

The rearrangement links TRBV7-2 to TRBJ2-1; 9 bases are a match to TRBD2. The V gene end was trimmed by 5 bases and the J gene end by 5 bases; junction bases not matched to a gene: 7. The CDR3 has 15 residues. The germline V gene has CDR1 SGHTA and CDR2 FQGNSA. The CDR3 DNA sequence: TGTGCCAGCAGCCCGTTCGGACTAGCGAACAATGAGCAGTTCTTC. Translated, it gives CASSPFGLANNEQFF.

This clone was recorded only once. The chain recombines TRBV11-2 with TRBJ2-7; D assignment may be TRBD1 or TRBD2 (5 bases each). The CDR3 covers 14 residues. V lost 5 bases to trimming and J lost 0 bases, with 11 bases between them. Germline CDR1 is SGHAT and CDR2 is FQNNGV. The CDR3 sequence: CASSRDGGSYEQYF. CDR3 nucleotide sequence: TGTGCCAGCAGCCGGGACGGAGGCTCCTACGAGCAGTACTTC.

This rearrangement joins TRBV6-5 to TRBJ2-7; 9 bases agree with TRBD1. The germline V gene encodes CDR1 MNHEY and CDR2 SVGAGI. J lost 4 bases, V lost 7 bases, and 8 bases had no gene match. CDR3 length: 14 amino acids. CDR3: CASNLLGQGYEQYF. CDR3 in DNA: TGTGCCAGCAACCTCCTAGGACAGGGGTACGAGCAGTACTTC.

This CDR3 reads CASRYDRESLGGYTF. The CDR3 nucleotides are TGTGCCAGCAGATATGACAGGGAAAGTTTGGGAGGCTACACCTTC. The chain joins TRBV6-5 to TRBJ1-2, with 7 positions matching TRBD1. CDR1 MNHEY and CDR2 SVGAGI come from the germline V gene. This CDR3 comprises 15 residues. J lost 8 bases, V lost 6 bases, and 15 bases had no gene match.

The chain uses TRBV9 and TRBJ1-4; tentatively, D is TRBD1 (5 bases). This CDR3 comprises 15 residues. Per the germline V gene, CDR1 is SGDLS and CDR2 is YYNGEE. V was pared by 4 bases and J by 10 bases, with 20 bases between. CDR3 loop: CASSKGGGALRKLFF. CDR3 in DNA: TGTGCCAGCAGCAAGGGCGGGGGAGCCCTGAGAAAACTGTTTTTT.

The rearrangement links TRBV2 to TRBJ2-7; D not certain. The V and J ends lost 2 bases and 0 bases respectively, with 8 bases between them. Germline-derived CDR1 and CDR2 are SNHLY and FYNNEI. There are 14 residues in the CDR3. The CDR3: CASSERLVSYEQYF. The DNA for the CDR3 is TGTGCCAGCAGTGAAAGGCTGGTCTCCTACGAGCAGTACTTC.

In this sample, this clone turned up a few times. The chain carries TRBV4-2 and TRBJ2-4; TRBD1 agrees at 9 bases. The CDR3 covers 17 residues. V was pared by 0 bases and J by 2 bases, with 5 bases of the junction left unmatched. Germline values: CDR1 LGHNA, CDR2 YNFKEQ. The CDR3 loop reads CASSQEDRGRTKNIQYF. DNA of the CDR3: TGTGCCAGCAGCCAAGAGGACAGGGGAAGGACCAAAAACATTCAGTACTTC.

Only a few counts were recorded for this clone. The chain couples TRBV2 to TRBJ2-2; D uncertain. CDR1 and CDR2 from the germline V gene are SNHLY and FYNNEI. The CDR3 has 12 amino acids. Trimming removed 6 bases from V and 3 bases from J, with 5 bases in between. The CDR3 DNA sequence: TGTGCCAGCAGAGCCTACACCGGGGAGCTGTTTTTT. Protein sequence: CASRAYTGELFF. Full variable domain (outside the CDR3, taken from reference TRBV2 and TRBJ2-2): EPEVTQTPSHQVTQMGQEVILRCVPISNHLYFYWYRQILGQKVEFLVSFYNNEISEKSEIFDDQFSVERPDGSNFTLKIRSTKLEDSAMYFCASRAYTGELFFGEGSRLTVL.

This clone was seen a handful of times. Other DNA sequences within the sample encode an identical CDR3. This chain links TRBV7-9 with TRBJ2-3, with D unclear. Trimming took 3 bases from V and 2 from J, leaving 9 bases between them. The CDR3 is 14 residues long. In germline, CDR1 is SEHNR, CDR2 FQNEAQ (reference sequence). The CDR3, as DNA: TGTGCCAGCAGCTTGGGCACTTTCACAGATACGCAGTATTTT. This sequence encodes CASSLGTFTDTQYF.

This clone was observed once. Other DNA variants within this sample encode the same CDR3. The chain recombines TRBV19 with TRBJ2-7, with D possibly called TRBD1 or TRBD2 (6 bases each). Deletions cut 4 bases from V and 1 base from J, with 8 bases between. Germline CDR1 is LNHDA and CDR2 is SQIVND (reference sequence). The CDR3 runs 13 residues. CDR3 coding DNA: TGTGCCAGTAGTAGAGGGGGGTCCTACGAGCAGTACTTC. This encodes CASSRGGSYEQYF.